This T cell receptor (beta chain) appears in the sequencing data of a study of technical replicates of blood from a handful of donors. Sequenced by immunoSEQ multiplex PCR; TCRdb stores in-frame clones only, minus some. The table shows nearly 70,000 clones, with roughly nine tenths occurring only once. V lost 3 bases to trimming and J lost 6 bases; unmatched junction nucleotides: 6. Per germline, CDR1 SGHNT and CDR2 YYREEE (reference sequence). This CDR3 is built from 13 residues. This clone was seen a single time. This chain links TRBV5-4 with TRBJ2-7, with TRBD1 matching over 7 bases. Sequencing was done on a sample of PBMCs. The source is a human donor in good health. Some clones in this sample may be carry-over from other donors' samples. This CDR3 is CASSWDSRTEQYF. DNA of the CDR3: TGTGCCAGCAGCTGGGACAGTCGGACCGAGCAGTACTTC.